The clone carrying this T cell receptor (beta chain) was found a few times. This entry belongs to a study of early T cells in non-severe SARS-CoV-2 infection. The CDR3 loop spans 15 amino acids. V dropped 5 bases and J dropped 3 bases, with 13 bases sitting between them. The germline V gene encodes CDR1 SGHNT and CDR2 YENEEA. MiXCR, run by TCRdb on the 5' RACE reads, gives a single entry per CDR3 protein. The table lists about 84,000 distinct CDR3 sequences, 12% of them singletons. This sequence joins TRBV11-3 and TRBJ1-4; the D gene is possibly TRBD1 (5 bases). The TCR originated in an adult who was a healthcare worker with PCR-confirmed SARS-CoV-2 infection or an uninfected control (not recorded which). Specimen: whole blood. The CDR3 sequence is CASSVSGTPNEKLFF. CDR3 in DNA: TGTGCCAGCAGCGTTTCCGGGACCCCTAATGAAAAACTGTTTTTT.